This T cell receptor beta chain stems from a study of lymphopenia after photon versus proton radiotherapy. Profiled with immunoSEQ multiplex PCR; TCRdb holds only in-frame clones, not every one. The repertoire has about 58,000 clones, roughly 84% of them found once; the top ten carry approximately 2%. Of note for this clone: Antigen unknown.

CDR1 and CDR2 (germline): SGHRS, YFSETQ. The CDR3 runs 15 residues. J was trimmed by 0 bases and V by 0 bases; bases with no gene match: 1. Broader study findings: Post-nadir TCR diversity decline inversely tracked overall survival among those who died. Under photons, naive T cells and diversity fell while effector/memory populations rose. Post-nadir diversity loss with photons came from oligoclonal expansion, particularly CD8+ Temra cells.

This chain links TRBV5-1 with TRBJ2-7; 9 bases line up with TRBD2. The TCR comes from a man aged 60 to 75 with pancreatic cancer. Sample: peripheral blood, taken from a patient treated with proton-based radiotherapy. In DNA form, the CDR3 reads TGCGCCAGCAGCTTGGGTAGCGGGAGCTCCTACGAGCAGTACTTC. Its protein product is CASSLGSGSSYEQYF.